A single sample is the source of the 26 T cell receptor beta chains below, sequenced in a study of blood T cell repertoires in COVID-19. Produced via immunoSEQ multiplex PCR; TCRdb's table is partial and in-frame only. The sample has about 87,000 clones; around four fifths are singletons. The sample comprised peripheral blood. These receptors came from a woman aged 70-85 years with acute or convalescent COVID-19.

This clone was seen a handful of times. The sample contains more than one DNA sequence encoding this CDR3. CDR3 coding DNA: TGCGCCAGCAGCTTGGCGGCGGGGATGAACACTGAAGCTTTCTTT. Encoded protein: CASSLAAGMNTEAFF. This rearrangement joins TRBV5-1 to TRBJ1-1; the D is unclear. The CDR3 contains 15 residues. Germline V CDR1 and CDR2: SGHRS, YFSETQ. The ends were cut back, 0 bases at V and 0 bases at J, with 9 bases in the middle.

J is TRBJ2-5 and V is TRBV30; 11 positions match TRBD2. The V gene end was trimmed by 0 bases and the J gene end by 6 bases; junction bases not matched to a gene: 6. The CDR3 length is 15 residues. The germline V gene encodes CDR1 GTSNPN and CDR2 SVGIG (reference sequence). The CDR3 DNA reads TGTGCCTGGAGTGTCCCCCTAGCGGGGGGCCAGACCCAGTACTTC. Residues: CAWSVPLAGGQTQYF.

The chain uses TRBV27 and TRBJ2-7; D is unclear. Germline V gives CDR1 MNHEY, CDR2 SMNVEV (reference sequence). Trimming pared 5 bases from V and 3 bases from J, leaving 11 bases between. This CDR3 has 13 amino acids. The CDR3 DNA follows: TGTGCCAGCAGTCCCCGTGCCAGCTACGAGCAGTACTTC. It encodes CASSPRASYEQYF.

The rearrangement uses TRBV10-2 and TRBJ2-7; 10 bases match TRBD1. Germline CDR1 and CDR2: WSHSY and SAAADI. Trimming cost V 6 bases and J 4 bases; bases outside gene matches: 12. CDR3 length equals 16 residues. The CDR3 loop reads CASRILPGQGPYEQYF. The DNA of the CDR3 is TGCGCCAGCAGGATACTTCCGGGACAGGGGCCATACGAGCAGTACTTC.

The V and J genes are TRBV5-6 and TRBJ1-1, with D unclear. Deletions cut 6 bases from V and 1 base from J, with 16 bases between. Germline CDR1 reads SGHDT; CDR2 reads YYEEEE. The CDR3 is made up of 15 amino acids. Written as DNA, the CDR3 is TGTGCCAGCAAGCCTGAGCTAAACCAGAACACTGAAGCTTTCTTT. Amino acids: CASKPELNQNTEAFF.

The chain couples TRBV7-9 to TRBJ1-2, with a tentative D call TRBD1 (6 bases). V dropped 6 bases and J dropped 4 bases, with 21 bases sitting between them. There are 16 residues in the CDR3. Per the germline V gene, CDR1 is SEHNR and CDR2 is FQNEAQ (reference sequence). Here the CDR3 DNA reads TGTGCCAGCAGTTACCAGTGGGAGGGGGATCGCTATGGCTACACCTTC. Its protein is CASSYQWEGDRYGYTF.

V is TRBV25-1 and J is TRBJ1-4; 7 bases agree with TRBD1. After removal of 8 bases from V and 7 bases from J, the junction contained 7 bases not matched to a gene. Germline values: CDR1 MGHDK, CDR2 SYGVNS. CDR3 length: 13 residues. For the CDR3, the DNA is TGTGCCAGCGTTCAGGGGGGAGGTGAAAAACTGTTTTTT. This encodes CASVQGGGEKLFF.

CDR3 loop: CASSPRTSGGQNEQFF. The CDR3 nucleotides read TGTGCCAGCAGCCCCAGGACTAGCGGGGGGCAAAATGAGCAGTTCTTC. V is TRBV11-3 and J is TRBJ2-1, with 14 bases fitting TRBD2. V shed 5 bases and J 7 bases; nucleotides not matched to a gene: 7. This CDR3 spans 16 amino acids. Germline CDR1 reads SGHNT; CDR2 reads YENEEA. Full variable domain (outside the CDR3, taken from reference TRBV11-3 and TRBJ2-1): EAGVVQSPRYKIIEKKQPVAFWCNPISGHNTLYWYLQNLGQGPELLIRYENEEAVDDSQLPKDRFSAERLKGVDSTLKIQPAELGDSAVYLCASSPRTSGGQNEQFFGPGTRLTVL.

The rearrangement joins TRBV6-6 to TRBJ1-5; 7 nucleotides match TRBD1. The CDR3 extends over 13 amino acids. CDR1 MNHNY and CDR2 SVGAGI come from the germline V gene (reference sequence). Unmatched junction bases numbered 5, after V lost 4 bases and J lost 8 bases. CDR3 sequence: CASSLYDREPQHF. The DNA for the CDR3 is TGTGCCAGCAGTTTATACGACAGGGAGCCCCAGCATTTT.

This clone was counted once. This rearrangement joins TRBV5-1 to TRBJ1-4; D unresolved. The CDR3 loop spans 15 amino acids. With 0 bases removed from V and 0 bases from J, the gap between germline ends came to 6 bases. The germline CDR1 and CDR2 sequences are SGHRS and YFSETQ. The CDR3 bases are TGCGCCAGCAGCTTGGCTGCAGCAACTAATGAAAAACTGTTTTTT. Protein product: CASSLAAATNEKLFF.

This chain connects TRBV5-1 to TRBJ2-7; no firm D call. Per germline, CDR1 SGHRS and CDR2 YFSETQ. The CDR3 has 14 amino acids. The V and J ends lost 4 bases and 1 base respectively, with 12 bases between them. The CDR3 protein is CASSPVPPSYEQYF. CDR3 nucleotides: TGCGCCAGCAGCCCCGTCCCCCCGTCCTACGAGCAGTACTTC.

V usage is TRBV4-1 and J usage is TRBJ1-1; possibly TRBD1 for D (5 bases). Germline V CDR1 and CDR2: MGHRA, YSYEKL. V lost 4 bases, J lost 2 bases, and 17 bases lay in between. This CDR3 contains 16 residues. The CDR3: CASSPLRAGYNTEAFF. The DNA for the CDR3 is TGCGCCAGCAGCCCCCTTCGGGCAGGGTATAACACTGAAGCTTTCTTT.

This clone has a single count. The chain recombines TRBV9 with TRBJ2-2; a weak D match, TRBD2 (5 bases). The V end lost 0 bases, the J end lost 1 base, and 7 bases lay between the germline ends. CDR1 SGDLS and CDR2 YYNGEE come from the germline V gene. The CDR3 is 15 amino acids. The CDR3 loop is CASSVGSGNTGELFF. CDR3 DNA: TGTGCCAGCAGCGTAGGGAGCGGGAACACCGGGGAGCTGTTTTTT.

V gene TRBV5-6 combines with J gene TRBJ1-1; D remains unclear. The CDR3 consists of 13 residues. V was pared by 0 bases and J by 4 bases, with 7 bases between. Germline CDR1 and CDR2: SGHDT and YYEEEE. This chain's CDR3 is CASSLEQLTEAFF. CDR3 in DNA: TGTGCCAGCAGCTTGGAACAGCTCACTGAAGCTTTCTTT.

Concerning this clone itself: As the CDR3 is not closed by the conserved phenylalanine or tryptophan, this likely results from a read error. For the CDR3, the DNA is TGTGCCAGCTCACCAGAAGGACACAGCTCCTACGAGCAGTACTTG. It yields the protein CASSPEGHSSYEQYL. J is TRBJ2-7 and V is TRBV18; D perhaps matches TRBD1 (5 bases). With 2 bases removed from V and 0 bases from J, the gap between germline ends came to 11 bases. This CDR3 spans 15 amino acids. Germline lookup yields CDR1 KGHSH and CDR2 LQKENI.

This clone was counted between two and nine times. Here the CDR3 reads CASGLVPWGPNSGNTIYF. DNA for the CDR3: TGTGCTAGTGGTTTGGTACCGTGGGGCCCGAACTCTGGAAACACCATATATTTT. This rearrangement joins TRBV12-5 to TRBJ1-3; D is perhaps TRBD1 (5 bases). The germline V gene encodes CDR1 LGHNT and CDR2 FRNRAP. The CDR3 contains 18 residues. V was pared by 0 bases and J by 0 bases, with 15 bases between.

The genes are TRBV5-1 and TRBJ2-3; TRBD1 is a possible D gene (5 bases). This CDR3 spans 16 amino acids. CDR1 SGHRS and CDR2 YFSETQ come from the germline V gene. V was cut by 4 bases and J by 5 bases, with 20 bases left in between. Here the CDR3 reads CASSPPLDNRQDTQYF. The CDR3 DNA is TGCGCCAGCAGCCCTCCCCTCGACAACAGGCAAGATACGCAGTATTTT.

This clone was detected only once. V and J are TRBV3-1 (or the pseudogene TRBV3-2) and TRBJ2-3; TRBD2 matches 11 bases. CDR1 and CDR2 (germline): LGHDT, YNNKEL (reference sequence). The CDR3 totals 17 residues. The ends lost 0 bases at V and 3 bases at J; junction bases unmatched: 5. The CDR3 region is CASSQDGSGGGTDTQYF. CDR3 nucleotide sequence: TGTGCCAGCAGCCAAGATGGTAGCGGGGGGGGGACAGATACGCAGTATTTT.

This clone was seen only once. The chain carries TRBV19 and TRBJ2-2; 7 nucleotides agree with TRBD1. The CDR3 spans 15 residues. V lost 6 bases, J lost 3 bases, and 7 bases stayed unmatched. Germline V CDR1 and CDR2: LNHDA, SQIVND (reference sequence). In DNA, the CDR3 is TGTGCCAGTAGGCTACTCGGGACAGACACCGGGGAGCTGTTTTTT. It translates to CASRLLGTDTGELFF.

J is TRBJ2-1 and V is TRBV3-1 (or the pseudogene TRBV3-2); 7 nucleotides line up with TRBD2. CDR1 is LGHDT and CDR2 is YNNKEL in the germline V gene (reference sequence). The CDR3 is 15 amino acids. V lost 6 bases to trimming and J lost 7 bases; unmatched junction nucleotides: 12. CDR3 nucleotide sequence: TGTGCCAGCAGTTTCCGCGGGAGTGGCCTAAATGAGCAGTTCTTC. Its protein product is CASSFRGSGLNEQFF.

This clone was observed a single time. The V gene is TRBV28, the J gene TRBJ1-2; D ambiguous. V was pared by 4 bases and J by 7 bases, with 13 bases between. Germline CDR1 is MDHEN and CDR2 is SYDVKM. This CDR3 has 13 amino acids. The CDR3 sequence is CASSSLMRSGYTF. The CDR3 bases are TGTGCCAGCAGTTCTCTGATGCGCTCTGGCTACACCTTC.

As regards this clone: One end of the junction fails to match germline, which may point to a read error. This chain uses TRBV7-7 with TRBJ2-2; a possible D gene is TRBD1 (6 bases). From germline, CDR1 is SSHAT and CDR2 FNYEAQ (reference sequence). CDR3 length equals 15 residues. CDR3 sequence reads: CASSPDRDYTGELFF. CDR3 DNA: TGTGCTAGCAGCCCGGACAGAGATTACACCGGGGAGCTGTTTTTT.

This chain uses TRBV6-4 with TRBJ2-3; D not certain. In germline, CDR1 is MRHNA, CDR2 SNTAGT. This CDR3 spans 13 amino acids. The V end was cut by 5 bases, the J end by 3 bases, with 9 bases between. The CDR3 DNA is TGTGCCAGCAGTTGGCAGGCAACAGATACGCAGTATTTT. Translated, it gives CASSWQATDTQYF.

This clone was seen more than once but under ten times. The chain employs TRBV29-1 and TRBJ1-2; a possible D gene is TRBD1 (5 bases). Germline CDR1 is SQVTM and CDR2 is ANQGSEA. V shed 2 bases and J shed 8 bases, with 9 bases lying between them. This CDR3 is 11 amino acids long. CDR3 bases: TGCAGCGTTGAACTCAGGGCAGGCTACACCTTC. This sequence encodes CSVELRAGYTF.

The chain carries TRBV30 and TRBJ1-4; D gene ambiguous. Germline lookup yields CDR1 GTSNPN and CDR2 SVGIG (reference sequence). Trimming cost V 1 base and J 8 bases, with 8 bases left between them. This CDR3 is built from 12 residues. The CDR3 nucleotides read TGTGCCTGGAGTGCAGGACTGGAAAAACTGTTTTTT. The encoded protein is CAWSAGLEKLFF. The variable domain in full, completed from reference TRBV30 and TRBJ1-4, reads SQTIHQWPATLVQPVGSPLSLECTVEGTSNPNLYWYRQAAGRGLQLLFYSVGIGQISSEVPQNLSASRPQDRQFILSSKKLLLSDSGFYLCAWSAGLEKLFFGSGTQLSVL.

V gene TRBV5-1 combines with J gene TRBJ1-1, with no clear D. Germline V gene sequence: CDR1 SGHRS, CDR2 YFSETQ. CDR3 size: 13 residues. V was shortened by 0 bases and J by 7 bases, with 10 bases between the two germline ends. Here the CDR3 DNA reads TGCGCCAGCAGCTTGGCGCGGCCGCTTGAAGCTTTCTTT. As protein: CASSLARPLEAFF.